The source of this TCR beta chain is a study of OX40 agonist ivuxolimab in advanced cancers. On the study more broadly: Dose-escalation cases comprised hepatocellular carcinoma, melanoma, renal cell or head and neck cancer.

Losses at the gene ends were 8 bases for V and 3 bases for J; bases not matched to a gene: 4. Germline V gene lookup returns CDR1 ENHRY and CDR2 SYGVKD. This CDR3 is built from 14 residues. The repertoire was sequenced with immunoSEQ multiplex PCR; TCRdb's copy has only in-frame clones and lacks some. In the table there are around 150,000 clones, approximately 90% of which are singletons. This specimen was CD4+ or CD8+ T cells sorted from blood, taken in a trial of the OX40 agonist ivuxolimab. This receptor was obtained from an adult with an advanced solid tumor such as melanoma, head and neck, liver or kidney cancer. The V call is TRBV10-3, the J call TRBJ2-1, with 10 bases aligning to TRBD1. In DNA form, the CDR3 reads TGTGCCATCTCCGGGACAGGGGTCTACAATGAGCAGTTCTTC. It codes for CAISGTGVYNEQFF.